This T cell receptor (beta chain) was identified during a study of CD8 T cells in ankylosing spondylitis. Study findings and constraints: Ankylosing spondylitis blood appeared to be characterized by a TCR beta motif of several highly homologous variants. With a CD8+ phenotype, disease-linked clones were relatively rare in peripheral blood.

The germline V gene encodes CDR1 MGHDK and CDR2 SYGVNS. The CDR3 loop spans 17 amino acids. V shed 0 bases and J 3 bases; nucleotides not matched to a gene: 7. Each CDR3 protein gets one entry after TCRdb re-called the 5' RACE reads with MiXCR. The sample contains some 800,000 distinct CDR3 sequences, 12% of which appear only once. This clonotype came up a few times. What it binds is unknown. The rearrangement joins TRBV25-1 to TRBJ2-5, with 10 nucleotides matching TRBD2. This TCR derives from a male donor with ankylosing spondylitis. Sequenced input: blood, either unsorted or a sorted T cell fraction (not recorded which). The CDR3 region has the DNA TGTGCCAGCAGTGAATATAGGGGACTAGCGACAAAAGAGACCCAGTACTTC. It encodes CASSEYRGLATKETQYF.